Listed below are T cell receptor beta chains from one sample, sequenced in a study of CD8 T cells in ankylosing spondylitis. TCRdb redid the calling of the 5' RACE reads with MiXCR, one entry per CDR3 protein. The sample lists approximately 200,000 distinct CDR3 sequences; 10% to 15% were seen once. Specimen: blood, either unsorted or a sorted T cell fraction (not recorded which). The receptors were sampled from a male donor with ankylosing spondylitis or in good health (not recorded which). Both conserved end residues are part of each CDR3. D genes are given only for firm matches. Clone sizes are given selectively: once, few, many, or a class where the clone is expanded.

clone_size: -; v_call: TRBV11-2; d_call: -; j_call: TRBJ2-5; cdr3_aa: CASSPQRPLQETQYF; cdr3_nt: TGTGCCAGCAGCCCGCAACGACCACTACAAGAGACCCAGTACTTC
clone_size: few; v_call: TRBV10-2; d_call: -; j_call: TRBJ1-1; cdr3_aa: CASSDPIRWTEAFF; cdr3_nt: TGCGCCAGCAGTGACCCGATCCGGTGGACTGAAGCTTTCTTT
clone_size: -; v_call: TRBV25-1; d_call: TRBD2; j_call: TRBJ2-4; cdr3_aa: CASRPGTSVWNIQYF; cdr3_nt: TGTGCCAGCAGGCCCGGGACTAGCGTTTGGAACATTCAGTACTTC
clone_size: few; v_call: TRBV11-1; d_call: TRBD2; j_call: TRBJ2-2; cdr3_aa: CASSFPSSGGANTGELFF; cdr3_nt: TGTGCCAGCAGCTTTCCGTCTAGCGGGGGGGCGAACACCGGGGAGCTGTTTTTT
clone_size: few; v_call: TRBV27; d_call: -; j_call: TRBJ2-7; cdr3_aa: CASSLLYEQYF; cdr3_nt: TGTGCCAGCAGTTTGCTCTACGAGCAGTACTTC
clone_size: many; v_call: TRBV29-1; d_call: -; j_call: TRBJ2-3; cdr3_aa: CSVDFLGGDTQYF; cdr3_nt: TGCAGCGTTGACTTTTTGGGGGGTGATACGCAGTATTTT
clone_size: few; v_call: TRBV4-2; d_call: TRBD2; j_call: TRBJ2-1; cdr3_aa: CASSHNLAASYNEQFF; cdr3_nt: TGTGCCAGCAGCCACAATCTAGCGGCCTCCTACAATGAGCAGTTCTTC
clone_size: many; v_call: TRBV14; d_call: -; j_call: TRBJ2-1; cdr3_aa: CASSQIGFEQFF; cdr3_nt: TGTGCCAGCAGCCAAATAGGATTTGAGCAGTTCTTC
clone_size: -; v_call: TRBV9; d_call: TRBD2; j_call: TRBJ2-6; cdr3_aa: CASTQRGGLAGVPTGANVLTF; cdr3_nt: TGTGCCAGCACCCAACGGGGGGGGCTAGCGGGAGTTCCCACCGGGGCCAACGTCCTGACTTTC
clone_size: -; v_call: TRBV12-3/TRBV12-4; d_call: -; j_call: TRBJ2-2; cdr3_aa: CASSPVGSTGELFF; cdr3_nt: TGTGCCAGCAGTCCCGTCGGGAGCACCGGGGAGCTGTTTTTT
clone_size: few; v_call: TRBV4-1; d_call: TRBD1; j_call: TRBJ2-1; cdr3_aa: CASSPRDRVHNEQFF; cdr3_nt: TGCGCCAGCAGCCCCCGGGACAGGGTGCACAATGAGCAGTTCTTC
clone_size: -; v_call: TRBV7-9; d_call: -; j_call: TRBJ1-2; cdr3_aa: CASSLGTAYGYTF; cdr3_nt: TGTGCCAGCAGCTTAGGGACAGCATATGGCTACACCTTC
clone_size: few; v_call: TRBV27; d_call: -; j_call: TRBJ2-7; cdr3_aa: CASGLGASGTYEQYF; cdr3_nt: TGTGCCAGTGGCTTGGGGGCTAGCGGAACCTACGAGCAGTACTTC
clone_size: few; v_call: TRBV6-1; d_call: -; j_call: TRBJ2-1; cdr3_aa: CASSEYALSSYNEQFF; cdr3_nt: TGTGCCAGCAGTGAATATGCTTTAAGCTCCTACAATGAGCAGTTCTTC
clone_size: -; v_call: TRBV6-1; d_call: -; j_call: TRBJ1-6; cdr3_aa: CASSRAPNSPLHF; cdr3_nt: TGTGCCAGCAGCAGGGCACCTAATTCACCCCTCCACTTT
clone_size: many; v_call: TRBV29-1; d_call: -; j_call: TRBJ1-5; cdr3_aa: CSVEEGFNQPQHF; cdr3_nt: TGCAGCGTTGAAGAGGGTTTCAATCAGCCCCAGCATTTT
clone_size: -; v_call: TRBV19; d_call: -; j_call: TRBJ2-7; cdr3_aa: CASSFFRGSYEQYF; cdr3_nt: TGTGCCAGTAGTTTCTTCCGGGGTTCCTACGAGCAGTACTTC